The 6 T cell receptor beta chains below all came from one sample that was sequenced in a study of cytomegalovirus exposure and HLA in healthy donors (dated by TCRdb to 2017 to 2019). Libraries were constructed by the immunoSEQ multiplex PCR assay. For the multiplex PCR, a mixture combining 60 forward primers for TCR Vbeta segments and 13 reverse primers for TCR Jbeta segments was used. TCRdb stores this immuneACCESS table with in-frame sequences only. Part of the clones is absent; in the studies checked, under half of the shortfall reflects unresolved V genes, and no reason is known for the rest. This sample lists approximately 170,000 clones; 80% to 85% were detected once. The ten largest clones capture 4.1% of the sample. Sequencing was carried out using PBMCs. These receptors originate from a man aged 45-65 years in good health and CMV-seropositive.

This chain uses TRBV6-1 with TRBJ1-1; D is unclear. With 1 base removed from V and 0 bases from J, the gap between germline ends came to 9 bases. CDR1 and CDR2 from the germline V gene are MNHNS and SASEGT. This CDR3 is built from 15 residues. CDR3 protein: CASSEENRLNTEAFF. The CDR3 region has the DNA TGTGCCAGCAGTGAAGAAAACAGACTGAACACTGAAGCTTTCTTT.

The CDR3 sequence is CASSQDPRTGVTGELFF. CDR3 sequence (DNA): TGTGCCAGCAGCCAAGACCCTCGGACAGGGGTCACCGGGGAGCTGTTTTTT. The chain carries TRBV14 and TRBJ2-2, with 9 bases identical to TRBD1. The CDR3 extends over 17 amino acids. The germline V gene encodes CDR1 SGHDN and CDR2 FVKESK. With 0 bases clipped from V and 4 bases from J, the junction kept 6 bases outside the gene matches.

The CDR3 bases are TGTGCCTGGAGCCCTCGGACGGGAGGAAACACTGAAGCTTTCTTT. This encodes CAWSPRTGGNTEAFF. The chain has TRBV30 and TRBJ1-1; D is ambiguous. Germline V lookup: CDR1 GTSNPN, CDR2 SVGIG (reference sequence). Trimming took 3 bases from V and 2 from J, leaving 16 bases between them. The CDR3 runs to 15 residues.

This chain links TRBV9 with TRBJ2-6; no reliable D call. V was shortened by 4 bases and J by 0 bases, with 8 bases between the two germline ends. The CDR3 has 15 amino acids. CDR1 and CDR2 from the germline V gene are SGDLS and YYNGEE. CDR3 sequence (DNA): TGTGCCAGCAGCTCACAGATCTCTGGGGCCAACGTCCTGACTTTC. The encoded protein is CASSSQISGANVLTF. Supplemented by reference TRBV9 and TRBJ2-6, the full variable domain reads DSGVTQTPKHLITATGQRVTLRCSPRSGDLSVYWYQQSLDQGLQFLIQYYNGEERAKGNILERFSAQQFPDLHSELNLSSLELGDSALYFCASSSQISGANVLTFGAGSRLTVL.

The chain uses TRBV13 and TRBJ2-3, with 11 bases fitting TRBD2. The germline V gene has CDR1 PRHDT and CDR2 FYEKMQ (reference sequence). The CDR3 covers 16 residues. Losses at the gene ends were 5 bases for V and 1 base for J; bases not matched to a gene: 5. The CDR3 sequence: CASSKGLAARTDTQYF. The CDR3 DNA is TGTGCCAGCAGCAAGGGACTAGCGGCACGCACAGATACGCAGTATTTT.

The CDR3 coding sequence is TGTGCCAGTTCGGACAGATCGAACACCGGGGAGCTGTTTTTT. Translating gives CASSDRSNTGELFF. The chain uses TRBV27 and TRBJ2-2, with a possible D match to TRBD1 (6 bases). Per the germline V gene, CDR1 is MNHEY and CDR2 is SMNVEV (reference sequence). The length of the CDR3 is 14 residues. Trimming shortened V by 9 bases and J by 0 bases, and 11 bases separated the two germline ends.